The present T cell receptor beta chain was sequenced within a study of CD8+ T cells in alopecia areata. Looking at the study overall: Oral tofacitinib (5 to 10 mg twice daily) was administered to treated patients.

Notes on the study in general: Mice showed TCR sharing more clearly than patients did, possibly owing to HLA.

The CDR3 is 12 residues long. Looked up from germline, CDR1 is SQVTM and CDR2 is ANQGSEA. V was pared by 4 bases and J by 4 bases, with 9 bases between. Treatment of the sample: oral pan-JAK inhibitor, 5-10 mg twice daily. Following extraction, RNA underwent reverse transcription to cDNA, which served as the sequencing template. Repertoires were generated with immunoSEQ multiplex PCR, while TCRdb's copy carries only in-frame clones and drops some. Here the sample spans about 120,000 clones, about 50% being singletons. As concerns this clone: What it recognizes is unknown.

This receptor was identified in a human donor with alopecia areata. This chain uses TRBV29-1 with TRBJ2-3; perhaps D is TRBD1 or TRBD2 (6 bases each). The sequences come from CD4+ T cells sorted from blood, collected at week 4, from a patient treated with tofacitinib. CDR3 sequence reads: CSVVGGSDTQYF. In nucleotides, the CDR3 is TGCAGCGTTGTGGGGGGCTCAGATACGCAGTATTTT.